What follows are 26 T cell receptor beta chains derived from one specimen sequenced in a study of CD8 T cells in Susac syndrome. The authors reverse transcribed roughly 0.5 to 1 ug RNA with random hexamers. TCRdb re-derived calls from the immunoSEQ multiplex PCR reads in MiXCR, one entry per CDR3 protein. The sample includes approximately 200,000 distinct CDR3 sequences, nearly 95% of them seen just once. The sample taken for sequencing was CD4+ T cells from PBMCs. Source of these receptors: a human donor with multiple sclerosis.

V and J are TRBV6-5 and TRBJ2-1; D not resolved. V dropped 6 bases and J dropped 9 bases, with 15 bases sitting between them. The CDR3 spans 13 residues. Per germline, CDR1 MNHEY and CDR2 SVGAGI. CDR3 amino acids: CASSPQVLGEQFF. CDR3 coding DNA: TGTGCCAGCAGCCCCCAGGTGTTAGGTGAGCAGTTCTTC.

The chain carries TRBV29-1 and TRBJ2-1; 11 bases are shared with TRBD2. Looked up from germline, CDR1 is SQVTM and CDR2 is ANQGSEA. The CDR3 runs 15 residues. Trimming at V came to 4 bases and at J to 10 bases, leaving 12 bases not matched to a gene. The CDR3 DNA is TGCAGCGTTGGGACTAGCGGGTCCCCCCGTCGGGAGCAGTTCTTC. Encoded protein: CSVGTSGSPRREQFF.

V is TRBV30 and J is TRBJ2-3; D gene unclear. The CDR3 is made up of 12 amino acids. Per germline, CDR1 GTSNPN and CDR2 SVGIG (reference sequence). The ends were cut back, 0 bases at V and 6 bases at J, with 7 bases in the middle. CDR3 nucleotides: TGTGCCTGGAGTGTACCAGCTGATACGCAGTATTTT. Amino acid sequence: CAWSVPADTQYF.

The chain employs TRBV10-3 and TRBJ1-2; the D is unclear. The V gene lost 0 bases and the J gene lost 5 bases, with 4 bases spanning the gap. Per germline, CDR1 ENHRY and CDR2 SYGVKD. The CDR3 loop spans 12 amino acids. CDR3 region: CAISESRYGYTF. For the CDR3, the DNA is TGTGCCATCAGTGAGTCGCGTTATGGCTACACCTTC.

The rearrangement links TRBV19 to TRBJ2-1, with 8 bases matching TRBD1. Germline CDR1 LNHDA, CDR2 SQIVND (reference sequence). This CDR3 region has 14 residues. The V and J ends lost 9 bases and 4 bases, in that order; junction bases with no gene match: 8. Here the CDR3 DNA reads TGTGCCAGCGCACGGGACAGGTTATACAATGAGCAGTTCTTC. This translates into CASARDRLYNEQFF.

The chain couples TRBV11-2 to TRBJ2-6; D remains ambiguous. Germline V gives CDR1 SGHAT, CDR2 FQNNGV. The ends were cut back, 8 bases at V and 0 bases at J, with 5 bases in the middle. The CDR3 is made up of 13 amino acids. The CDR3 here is CASRISGANVLTF. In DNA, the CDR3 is TGTGCCAGCCGGATCTCTGGGGCCAACGTCCTGACTTTC.

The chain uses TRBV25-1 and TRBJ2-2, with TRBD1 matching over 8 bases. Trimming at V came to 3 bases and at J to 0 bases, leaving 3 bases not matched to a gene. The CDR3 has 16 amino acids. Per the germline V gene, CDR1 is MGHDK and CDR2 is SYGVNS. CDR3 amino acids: CASSDMTGANTGELFF. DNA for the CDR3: TGTGCCAGCAGTGACATGACAGGGGCGAACACCGGGGAGCTGTTTTTT.

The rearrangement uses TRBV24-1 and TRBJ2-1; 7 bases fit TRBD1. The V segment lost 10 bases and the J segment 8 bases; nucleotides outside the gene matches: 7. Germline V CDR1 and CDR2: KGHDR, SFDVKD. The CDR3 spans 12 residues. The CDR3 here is CATGQNGDEQFF. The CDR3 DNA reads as TGTGCCACGGGACAGAACGGGGATGAGCAGTTCTTC.

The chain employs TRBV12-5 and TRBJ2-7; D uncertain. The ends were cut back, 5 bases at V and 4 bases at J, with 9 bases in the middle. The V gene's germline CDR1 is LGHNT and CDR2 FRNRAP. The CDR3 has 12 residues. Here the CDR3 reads CASGQNGYEQYF. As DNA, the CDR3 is TGTGCTAGTGGTCAAAACGGGTACGAGCAGTACTTC. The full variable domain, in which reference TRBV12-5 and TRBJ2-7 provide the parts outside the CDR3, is DARVTQTPRHKVTEMGQEVTMRCQPILGHNTVFWYRQTMMQGLELLAYFRNRAPLDDSGMPKDRFSAEMPDATLATLKIQPSEPRDSAVYFCASGQNGYEQYFGPGTRLTVT.

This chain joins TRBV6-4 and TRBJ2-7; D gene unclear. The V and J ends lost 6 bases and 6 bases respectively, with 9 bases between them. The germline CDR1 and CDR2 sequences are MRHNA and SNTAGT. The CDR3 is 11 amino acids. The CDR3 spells CASRSPCEQYF. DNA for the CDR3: TGTGCCAGCAGATCCCCGTGCGAGCAGTACTTC.

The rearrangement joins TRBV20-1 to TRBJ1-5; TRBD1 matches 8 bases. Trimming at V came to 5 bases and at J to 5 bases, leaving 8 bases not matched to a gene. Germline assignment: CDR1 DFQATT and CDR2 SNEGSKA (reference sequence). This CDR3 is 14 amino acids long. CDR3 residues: CSALRTGWDQPQHF. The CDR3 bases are TGCAGTGCTCTCCGGACAGGGTGGGATCAGCCCCAGCATTTT.

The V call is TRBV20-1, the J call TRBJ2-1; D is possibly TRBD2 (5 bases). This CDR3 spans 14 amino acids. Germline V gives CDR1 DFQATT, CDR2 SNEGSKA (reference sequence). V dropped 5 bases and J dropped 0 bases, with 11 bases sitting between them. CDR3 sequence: CSAGGLSSYNEQFF. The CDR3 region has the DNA TGCAGTGCTGGAGGCCTAAGCTCCTACAATGAGCAGTTCTTC.

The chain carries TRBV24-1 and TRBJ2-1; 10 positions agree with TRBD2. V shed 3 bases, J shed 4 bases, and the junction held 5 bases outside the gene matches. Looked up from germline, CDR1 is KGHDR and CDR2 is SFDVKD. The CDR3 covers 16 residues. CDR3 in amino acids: CATSDGRTSGYNEQFF. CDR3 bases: TGTGCCACCAGTGATGGCCGGACTAGCGGTTACAATGAGCAGTTCTTC.

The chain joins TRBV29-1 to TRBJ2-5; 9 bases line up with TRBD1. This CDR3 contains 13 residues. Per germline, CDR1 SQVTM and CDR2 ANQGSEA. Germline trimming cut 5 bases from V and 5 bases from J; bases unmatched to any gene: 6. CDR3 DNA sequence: TGCAGCGTTAACAGGGGGCTGGGGGAGACCCAGTACTTC. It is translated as CSVNRGLGETQYF.

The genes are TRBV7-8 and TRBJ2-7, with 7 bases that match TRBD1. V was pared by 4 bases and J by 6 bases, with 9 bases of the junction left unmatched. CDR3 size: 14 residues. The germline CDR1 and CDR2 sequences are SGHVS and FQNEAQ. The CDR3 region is CASSSETGFREQYF. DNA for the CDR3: TGTGCCAGCAGCTCAGAGACAGGGTTCCGCGAGCAGTACTTC. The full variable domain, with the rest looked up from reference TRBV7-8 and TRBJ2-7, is GAGVSQSPRYKVAKRGQDVALRCDPISGHVSLFWYQQALGQGPEFLTYFQNEAQLDKSGLPSDRFFAERPEGSVSTLKIQRTQQEDSAVYLCASSSETGFREQYFGPGTRLTVT.

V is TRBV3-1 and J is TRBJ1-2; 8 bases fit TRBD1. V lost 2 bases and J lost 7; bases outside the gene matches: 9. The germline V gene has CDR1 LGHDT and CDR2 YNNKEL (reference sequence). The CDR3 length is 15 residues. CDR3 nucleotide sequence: TGTGCCAGCAGCCAATTCAGGGGGCCTGGTGGTGGCTACACCTTC. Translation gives CASSQFRGPGGGYTF.

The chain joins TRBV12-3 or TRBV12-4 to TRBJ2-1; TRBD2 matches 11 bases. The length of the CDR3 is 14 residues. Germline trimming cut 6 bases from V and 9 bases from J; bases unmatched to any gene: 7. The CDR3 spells CASRVAGGPAEQFF. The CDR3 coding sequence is TGTGCCAGCAGAGTAGCGGGAGGGCCCGCTGAGCAGTTCTTC.

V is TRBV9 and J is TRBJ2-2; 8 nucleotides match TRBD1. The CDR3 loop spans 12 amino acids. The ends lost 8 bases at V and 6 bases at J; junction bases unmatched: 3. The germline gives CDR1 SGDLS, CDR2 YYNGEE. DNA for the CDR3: TGTGCCAGTACACAGGGGGCCGGGGAGCTGTTTTTT. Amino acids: CASTQGAGELFF.

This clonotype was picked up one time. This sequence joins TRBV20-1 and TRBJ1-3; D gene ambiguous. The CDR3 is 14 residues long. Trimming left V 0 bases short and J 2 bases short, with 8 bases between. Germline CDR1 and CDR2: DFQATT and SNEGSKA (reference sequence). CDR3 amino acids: CSARDQGPGNTIYF. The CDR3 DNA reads TGCAGTGCTAGAGATCAAGGGCCTGGAAACACCATATATTTT.

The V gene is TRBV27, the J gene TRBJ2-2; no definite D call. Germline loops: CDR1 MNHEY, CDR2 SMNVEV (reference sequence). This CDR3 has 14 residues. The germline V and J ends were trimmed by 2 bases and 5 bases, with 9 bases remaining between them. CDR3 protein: CASSLAASTGELFF. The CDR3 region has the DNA TGTGCCAGCAGTTTAGCAGCCTCGACCGGGGAGCTGTTTTTT.

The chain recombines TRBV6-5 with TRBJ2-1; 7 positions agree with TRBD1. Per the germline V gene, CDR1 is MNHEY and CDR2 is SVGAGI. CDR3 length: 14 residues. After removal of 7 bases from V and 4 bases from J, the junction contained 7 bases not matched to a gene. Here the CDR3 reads CASKRTGYYNEQFF. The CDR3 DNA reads TGTGCCAGCAAACGGACAGGTTATTACAATGAGCAGTTCTTC.

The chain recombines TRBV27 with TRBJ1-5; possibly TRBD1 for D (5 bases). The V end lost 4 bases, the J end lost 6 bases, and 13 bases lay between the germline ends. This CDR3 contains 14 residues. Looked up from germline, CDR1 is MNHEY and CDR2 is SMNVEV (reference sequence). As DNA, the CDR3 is TGTGCCAGCAGTTCCCACAGGCTGGGTCAGCCCCAGCATTTT. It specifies CASSSHRLGQPQHF.

The CDR3 sequence: CSVSRDSYEQYF. The CDR3 nucleotides read TGCAGCGTTTCCCGGGACAGCTACGAGCAGTACTTC. V and J are TRBV29-1 and TRBJ2-7; 7 positions match TRBD1. Germline V lookup: CDR1 SQVTM, CDR2 ANQGSEA. The CDR3 consists of 12 residues. V was pared by 5 bases and J by 3 bases, with 4 bases of the junction left unmatched.

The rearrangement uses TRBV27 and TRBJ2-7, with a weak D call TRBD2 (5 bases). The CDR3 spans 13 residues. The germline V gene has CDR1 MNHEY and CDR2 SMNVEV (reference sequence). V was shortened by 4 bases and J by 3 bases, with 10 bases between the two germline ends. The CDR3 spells CASSSRRNYEQYF. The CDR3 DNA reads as TGTGCCAGCAGTTCTCGGAGGAACTACGAGCAGTACTTC.

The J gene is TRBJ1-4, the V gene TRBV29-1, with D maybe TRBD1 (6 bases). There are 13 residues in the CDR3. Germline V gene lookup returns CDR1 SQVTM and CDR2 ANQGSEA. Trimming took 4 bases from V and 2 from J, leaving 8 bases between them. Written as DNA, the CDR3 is TGCAGCGTTGGGGGGCTTACTAATGAAAAACTGTTTTTT. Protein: CSVGGLTNEKLFF.

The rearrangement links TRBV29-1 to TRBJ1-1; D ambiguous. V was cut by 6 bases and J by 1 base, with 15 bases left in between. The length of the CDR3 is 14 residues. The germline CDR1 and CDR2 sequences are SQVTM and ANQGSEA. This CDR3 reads CSVGGLRTNTEAFF. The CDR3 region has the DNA TGCAGCGTCGGTGGGCTTCGAACGAACACTGAAGCTTTCTTT.